The 14 T cell receptor beta chains presented below share a single source sample, sequenced in a study of cytomegalovirus exposure and HLA in healthy donors. PCR involved 60 Vbeta and 13 Jbeta primers. This table comes from immunoSEQ multiplex PCR, and its TCRdb copy is limited to in-frame clones, with some not included. Of about 40,000 clones in the sample, 70% to 85% are singletons; the top ten hold roughly a tenth. Sequenced material: PBMCs. Every receptor here comes from a woman between 18 and 29 years old in good health and CMV-seropositive.

The CDR3 region has the DNA TGTGCCAGCGGGGTAGCGGGGACCTCCCGGGATGAGCAGTTCTTC. It specifies CASGVAGTSRDEQFF. The chain employs TRBV7-9 and TRBJ2-1, with 8 bases identical to TRBD2. The CDR3 runs 15 residues. Germline V gene data show CDR1 as SEHNR and CDR2 as FQNEAQ (reference sequence). V lost 8 bases to trimming and J lost 8 bases; unmatched junction nucleotides: 14.

The chain couples TRBV27 to TRBJ1-5; D may be TRBD1 (5 bases). The CDR3 length is 13 residues. V was trimmed by 8 bases and J by 2 bases, leaving 10 bases between them. Looked up from germline, CDR1 is MNHEY and CDR2 is SMNVEV (reference sequence). This chain's CDR3 is CASRGSRNQPQHF. Here the CDR3 DNA reads TGTGCCAGCCGGGGGTCACGCAATCAGCCCCAGCATTTT.

The genes are TRBV5-5 and TRBJ2-7, with TRBD1 identical over 11 bases. This CDR3 has 14 amino acids. V lost 5 bases, J lost 3 bases, and 4 bases stayed unmatched. The germline CDR1 and CDR2 sequences are SGHKS and YYEKEE (reference sequence). The CDR3 DNA is TGTGCCAGCAGGACCGGGACAGGGGGCTACGAGCAGTACTTC. Translation gives CASRTGTGGYEQYF.

This rearrangement joins TRBV7-2 to TRBJ2-1, with D possibly matching TRBD1 (6 bases). CDR1 SGHTA and CDR2 FQGNSA come from the germline V gene. V lost 6 bases and J 5 bases, leaving 8 bases between the germline ends. The CDR3 has 12 amino acids. For the CDR3, the DNA is TGTGCCAGCAGGAACAGGGACAATGAGCAGTTCTTC. Its translation: CASRNRDNEQFF. The complete variable domain, with remaining parts taken from reference TRBV7-2 and TRBJ2-1, reads GAGVSQSPSNKVTEKGKDVELRCDPISGHTALYWYRQSLGQGLEFLIYFQGNSAPDKSGLPSDRFSAERTGGSVSTLTIQRTQQEDSAVYLCASRNRDNEQFFGPGTRLTVL.

The rearrangement joins TRBV19 to TRBJ2-7; D is ambiguous. This CDR3 is built from 13 residues. Germline V gene lookup returns CDR1 LNHDA and CDR2 SQIVND (reference sequence). With 3 bases removed from V and 4 bases from J, the gap between germline ends came to 10 bases. CDR3 sequence reads: CASSITVHYEQYF. The CDR3 DNA follows: TGTGCCAGTAGTATTACAGTCCATTACGAGCAGTACTTC.

The chain joins TRBV4-3 to TRBJ2-5; a possible D gene is TRBD2 (6 bases). CDR1 is LGHNA and CDR2 is YSLEER in the germline V gene. The CDR3 length is 14 residues. V lost 0 bases and J lost 5, with 10 bases in between. CDR3 residues: CASSQETGVETQYF. CDR3 bases: TGCGCCAGCAGCCAAGAAACGGGGGTCGAGACCCAGTACTTC.

The gene calls are TRBV27 and TRBJ2-1; 10 bases line up with TRBD1. J was trimmed by 6 bases and V by 5 bases; bases with no gene match: 10. CDR1 is MNHEY and CDR2 is SMNVEV in the germline V gene (reference sequence). The CDR3 totals 16 residues. The CDR3 loop reads CASSPLGQGMGNEQFF. The DNA for the CDR3 is TGTGCCAGCAGTCCCCTGGGACAGGGGATGGGCAATGAGCAGTTCTTC.

The CDR3 DNA is TGTGCCAGCTCACAACAGGGGGCCGGCAATCAGCCCCAGCATTTT. The encoded protein is CASSQQGAGNQPQHF. The chain carries TRBV18 and TRBJ1-5; 9 bases align to TRBD1. The germline V gene has CDR1 KGHSH and CDR2 LQKENI. The V gene end was trimmed by 4 bases and the J gene end by 2 bases; junction bases not matched to a gene: 3. The CDR3 is 15 residues long.

The genes are TRBV7-2 and TRBJ2-5, with a tentative D call TRBD1 (5 bases). Judging by the DNA end, TRBJ2-7 fits better; the J call may be wrong. Germline V gene sequence: CDR1 SGHTA, CDR2 FQGNSA. The CDR3 spans 15 residues. CDR3 in amino acids: CASSLSGLISYEQYF. The CDR3 coding sequence is TGTGCCAGCAGCTTATCAGGGCTAATCTCCTACGAGCAGTACTTC.

This chain connects TRBV7-9 to TRBJ2-7, with D perhaps TRBD2 (6 bases). The CDR3 totals 14 residues. Germline V CDR1 and CDR2: SEHNR, FQNEAQ (reference sequence). V was cut by 1 base and J by 1 base, with 8 bases left in between. The CDR3 reads CASSLGGVSYEQYF. The CDR3 nucleotides are TGTGCCAGCAGCTTAGGGGGGGTGTCCTACGAGCAGTACTTC.

The chain links TRBV6-1 to TRBJ2-5; TRBD2 agrees at 10 bases. This CDR3 region has 15 residues. V was pared by 3 bases and J by 2 bases, with 3 bases of the junction left unmatched. Germline-derived CDR1 and CDR2 are MNHNS and SASEGT. The CDR3 coding sequence is TGTGCCAGCAGTGAGTCTAGCGGGGGACAAGAGACCCAGTACTTC. Protein product: CASSESSGGQETQYF.

The chain is built from TRBV19 and TRBJ2-7, with 9 bases matching TRBD1. The J segment lost 5 bases and the V segment lost 3 bases, leaving 11 bases of the junction unmatched. The germline gives CDR1 LNHDA, CDR2 SQIVND (reference sequence). This CDR3 has 16 amino acids. CDR3 loop: CASSITAGTGRNEQYF. CDR3 DNA: TGTGCCAGTAGTATTACCGCTGGGACAGGGAGGAACGAGCAGTACTTC.

The chain uses TRBV13 and TRBJ2-7, with TRBD2 identical over 8 bases. The junction had 5 bases not matched to a gene; V was cut back by 0 bases and J by 1 base. The germline V gene has CDR1 PRHDT and CDR2 FYEKMQ (reference sequence). The CDR3 is made up of 16 amino acids. This CDR3 reads CASSLGGGARSYEQYF. The CDR3 DNA reads as TGTGCCAGCAGCTTAGGCGGGGGGGCGCGTTCCTACGAGCAGTACTTC.

The gene calls are TRBV5-6 and TRBJ2-5, with D perhaps TRBD2 (5 bases). From germline, CDR1 is SGHDT and CDR2 YYEEEE. Deletions cut 3 bases from V and 1 base from J, with 10 bases between. CDR3 length: 14 amino acids. CDR3 in amino acids: CASSSGLIQETQYF. The CDR3 bases are TGTGCCAGCAGCTCCGGACTGATCCAAGAGACCCAGTACTTC.